This T cell receptor (beta chain) was recorded in a study of CD8 T cells in Susac syndrome (dated by TCRdb to the late 2010s). Context from the whole study: Of the Susac syndrome patients who were sequenced, six had clinically active disease and eight were in clinical remission. At blood withdrawal, Susac syndrome patients were therapy-naive, treated with corticosteroids (with IVIg additionally given to some), or treated with IVIg alone. The study used repertoire sequencing to test whether antigen drove CD8+ T cell activation and differentiation in Susac syndrome. What the work shows at the level of the full study, not this receptor alone: In patients with Susac syndrome, the CD4+ T cell repertoire showed no detectable clonal expansion. The number of individuals in the TCR sequencing and HLA analysis was acknowledged as relatively small.

A single count supports this clonotype. This clone's antigen is unknown. No quality values exist for individual bases; no much larger clone is one base distant. A single read constitutes weak evidence. High-throughput TCR beta sequencing profiled peripheral blood CD8+ and CD4+ T cells from healthy donors, Susac syndrome patients and multiple sclerosis patients. Recently defined diagnostic criteria for definite or probable disease were met by the Susac syndrome patients. Bulk CD8+ and CD4+ T cells were purified by magnetic negative isolation, whereas CD8+ TEMRA cells were enriched by FACS. Blood was drawn into EDTA tubes, processed within 24 hours, and PBMCs were isolated by density gradient centrifugation. PBMCs intended for TCR sequencing were cryopreserved in liquid nitrogen and were subsequently thawed in a 37 degrees C water bath. The sorted or isolated CD4+, CD8+ and CD8+ TEMRA cells had a purity of 90% or higher.

RNA was extracted with the RNeasy kit and roughly 0.45 to 1 ug was reverse transcribed using random hexamers. The immunoSEQ multiplex PCR assay, covering 54 Vbeta and 13 Jbeta segments, was used to amplify TCR beta CDR3 regions. To correct PCR amplification bias, a synthetic template baseline was used for both primer optimization and computational correction. Turning to the authors' computational methods: Reads were annotated to V, D and J genes per IMGT and analyzed with immunoSEQ Analyzer, keeping only productive sequences. Clonality was computed as one minus Shannon entropy normalized by log2 of the number of productive unique sequences. For each patient and control, public and private clones were evaluated among the 100 most prevalent clones. A clone was defined as Susac-specific if it was absent from the healthy and MS cohorts, from more than 850 published viral clones and from other ImmuneACCESS disease sequences. The raw public data were reprocessed by TCRdb itself: fastp quality trimming at Q25, MiXCR clonotype calling, in-frame beta chains only. Rows matching on CDR3 protein sequence are summarized as one entry with the most common DNA and genes. These V and J calls rely on TCRdb rather than the paper's analysis. The sample table contains about 190,000 distinct CDR3 sequences; only one count was recorded for approximately 96% of them. The leading ten clones occupy approximately 0.1% of the sample.

The sequenced sample was CD4+ T cells from PBMCs. The receptor was derived from a human donor with Susac syndrome.

The DNA is as follows: TGTGCCAGTAGCTCCCCGACAGGAAGGGCCGGGGAGCTGTTTTTT. The resulting protein is CASSSPTGRAGELFF. The sequence links TRBV19 to TRBJ2-2, with TRBD1 perhaps the D gene, on 6 matching bases. The germline ends are 17 bases apart after V is trimmed by 6 bases and J by 6 bases. CDR1 and CDR2, per the germline V gene (reference sequence), are LNHDA and SQIVND. Its CDR3 holds 15 amino acids, cysteine through phenylalanine. Only the CDR3 region is kept as DNA, spanning 45 bases read in frame from base 1. Reference TRBV19 and TRBJ2-2 genes cover what lies past the CDR3, so the full variable domain is DGGITQSPKYLFRKEGQNVTLSCEQNLNHDAMYWYRQDPGQGLRLIYYSQIVNDFQKGDIAEGYSVSREKKESFPLTVTSAQKNPTAFYLCASSSPTGRAGELFFGEGSRLTVL.